This T cell receptor (beta chain) originates from a study of OX40 agonist ivuxolimab in advanced cancers. Study in general: Ivuxolimab, an agonist antibody against OX40 (CD134), was given to patients. Two cutaneous melanoma patients and one hepatocellular carcinoma patient, three in all, had partial responses.

As regards this clone: Its cognate antigen is unknown.

The germline V gene encodes CDR1 SGHTA and CDR2 FQGTGA. The CDR3 spans 14 residues. V shed 5 bases and J 4 bases; nucleotides not matched to a gene: 5. Data came from immunoSEQ multiplex PCR; TCRdb stores just in-frame clones and leaves some out. There are tens of thousands of clones in the sample; about nine tenths occur only once, and about 20% lies in the top ten. Study-level findings and limits: At 0.1 to 3.0 mg/kg and by week 6, CD4+ and CD8+ T cells in the blood had expanded clonally.

The TCR comes from an adult with an advanced solid tumor such as melanoma, head and neck, liver or kidney cancer. Specimen: CD4+ or CD8+ T cells sorted from blood, collected in a trial of the OX40 agonist ivuxolimab. This sequence joins TRBV7-3 and TRBJ1-1, with TRBD1 matching 9 bases. The CDR3 DNA is TGTGCCAGCAGCCCCGGGACAGGGTCCACTGAAGCTTTCTTT. It encodes CASSPGTGSTEAFF.